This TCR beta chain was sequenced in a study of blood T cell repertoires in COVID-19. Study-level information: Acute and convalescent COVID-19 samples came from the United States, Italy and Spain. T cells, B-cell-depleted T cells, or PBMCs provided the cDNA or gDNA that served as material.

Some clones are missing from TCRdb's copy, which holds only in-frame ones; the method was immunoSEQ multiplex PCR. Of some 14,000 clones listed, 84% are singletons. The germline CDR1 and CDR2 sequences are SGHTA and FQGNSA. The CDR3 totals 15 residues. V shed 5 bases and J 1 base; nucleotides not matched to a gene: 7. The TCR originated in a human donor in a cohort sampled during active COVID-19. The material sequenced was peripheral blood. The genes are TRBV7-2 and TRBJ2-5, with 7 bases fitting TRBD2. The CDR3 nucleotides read TGTGCCAGCAGCCGGTCTAGCGGACTCCAAGAGACCCAGTACTTC. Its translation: CASSRSSGLQETQYF.